These T cell receptor beta chains were read from a single sample in a study of low-dose radiotherapy and immunotherapy resistance in tumors. One entry per CDR3 protein, called by TCRdb with MiXCR from the reads. The table lists tens of thousands of distinct CDR3 sequences, approximately 35% of them singletons. The sample was PBMCs, taken after low-dose radiotherapy plus immunotherapy. All receptors come from a male donor with rectosigmoid adenocarcinoma. Both conserved end residues are part of each CDR3. D genes are given only for firm matches. The size of a clone is reported for some rows only, either as once, few or many, or as a class for expanded clones.

d_call clone_size j_call v_call cdr3_length cdr3_aa cdr3_nt
NA NA TRBJ2-3 TRBV7-8 14 CASRGRAGGDTQYF TGTGCCAGCCGGGGGCGGGCGGGTGGAGATACGCAGTATTTT
TRBD1 NA TRBJ1-5 TRBV5-1 14 CASRLGTDNQPQHF TGCGCCAGCAGGCTAGGGACAGATAATCAGCCCCAGCATTTT
NA NA TRBJ2-3 TRBV28 18 CASSLGGIGADTQYFFFF NA
TRBD1 many TRBJ2-3 TRBV4-2 17 CASSPPTGTGAGGTQYF TGTGCCAGCAGCCCACCGACCGGGACAGGGGCCGGGGGTACGCAGTATTTT
NA NA TRBJ2-3 TRBV27 12 CARGTWLDTQYF TGTGCCAGGGGGACCTGGTTGGATACGCAGTATTTT
TRBD2 many TRBJ2-7 TRBV20-1 14 CSADSPSGSHEQYF TGCAGTGCTGACTCACCGAGCGGGAGCCACGAGCAGTACTTC
TRBD2 NA TRBJ2-1 TRBV27 16 CASSLFGLAGDNEQFF TGTGCCAGCAGTTTATTCGGACTAGCGGGCGACAATGAGCAGTTCTTC
NA medium-sized TRBJ2-5 TRBV2 13 CASSDPPGQTQYF TGTGCCAGCAGTGATCCCCCGGGACAGACCCAGTACTTC
NA once TRBJ1-5 TRBV5-5 17 CASSLAPTVSGYQPQHF TGTGCCAGCAGCTTGGCCCCGACCGTCTCGGGATATCAGCCCCAGCATTTT
NA few TRBJ2-7 TRBV21-1 14 CASTGETEIYEQYF TGTGCCAGCACAGGGGAGACGGAAATCTACGAGCAGTACTTC
TRBD1 medium-sized TRBJ1-5 TRBV6-2/TRBV6-3 14 CASSRTGLGQPQHF TGTGCCAGCAGCAGGACAGGGTTGGGTCAGCCCCAGCATTTT
NA many TRBJ1-3 TRBV4-3 15 CASSPRAGSGNTIYF TGCGCCAGCAGCCCCCGGGCAGGTTCTGGAAACACCATATATTTT
TRBD2 few TRBJ2-5 TRBV28 13 CASTPGGLETQYF TGTGCCAGCACCCCGGGGGGGTTAGAGACCCAGTACTTC
TRBD2 many TRBJ2-3 TRBV6-2/TRBV6-3 15 CASSDLAGATDTQYF TGTGCCAGCAGTGACCTAGCGGGGGCCACAGATACGCAGTATTTT
TRBD2 NA TRBJ2-1 TRBV24-1 16 CATSDLGSPSGPEQFF TGTGCCACCAGTGATTTGGGGTCGCCTAGCGGGCCAGAGCAGTTCTTC
TRBD1 many TRBJ1-2 TRBV27 14 CASSPGDRGLSYTF TGTGCCAGCAGCCCAGGGGACAGGGGGCTTAGCTACACCTTC
TRBD1 few TRBJ2-7 TRBV12-3/TRBV12-4 15 CASSARDRESYEQYF TGTGCCAGCAGTGCCCGGGACAGAGAGTCCTACGAGCAGTACTTC
NA many TRBJ2-2 TRBV4-2 17 CASSQDPGGLYTGELFF TGTGCCAGCAGCCAAGATCCCGGGGGCTTGTACACCGGGGAGCTGTTTTTT
NA NA TRBJ2-2 TRBV24-1 17 CATATDRGSNTGELFFF NA
NA many TRBJ2-2 TRBV28 14 CASSLWGTTGELFF TGTGCCAGCAGTTTATGGGGAACCACCGGGGAGCTGTTTTTT
TRBD1 many TRBJ2-5 TRBV4-3 15 CASSPDRGREETQYF TGCGCCAGCAGCCCGGACAGGGGCCGGGAAGAGACCCAGTACTTC
NA NA TRBJ2-7 TRBV5-5 13 CASSNDPAGEQYF TGTGCCAGCAGCAACGACCCAGCCGGCGAGCAGTACTTC
NA few TRBJ2-3 TRBV20-1 14 CSARDIRVTDTQYF TGCAGTGCTAGGGACATTCGAGTTACAGATACGCAGTATTTT
TRBD1 NA TRBJ2-1 TRBV19 16 CASSVGTGSSYNEQFF TGTGCCAGTAGTGTTGGGACAGGGAGCTCCTACAATGAGCAGTTCTTC
TRBD2 few TRBJ2-2 TRBV10-3 19 CAISESPGLAVMNTGELFF TGTGCCATCAGTGAGTCGCCGGGACTAGCGGTAATGAACACCGGGGAGCTGTTTTTT
NA many TRBJ2-2 TRBV3-1 14 CASSRNAGTGELFF TGTGCCAGCAGCCGGAACGCTGGGACCGGGGAGCTGTTTTTT
NA NA TRBJ2-7 TRBV28 14 CASSLSGQAYEQYF TGTGCCAGCAGCCTTAGCGGTCAAGCCTACGAGCAGTACTTC
TRBD1 many TRBJ2-7 TRBV20-1 15 CSALIRDRDFYEQYF TGCAGTGCTCTTATCCGGGACAGGGACTTCTACGAGCAGTACTTC
TRBD1 many TRBJ2-7 TRBV28 15 CASGERQGSSYEQYF TGTGCCAGCGGGGAAAGACAGGGTAGCTCCTACGAGCAGTACTTC
NA NA TRBJ2-2 TRBV5-6 14 CASSWRQSTGELFF TGTGCCAGCAGCTGGCGACAGTCCACCGGGGAGCTGTTTTTT
NA NA TRBJ2-1 TRBV5-1 15 CASSLAESSYNEQFF TGCGCCAGCAGCTTGGCCGAAAGCTCCTACAATGAGCAGTTCTTC
NA NA TRBJ2-2 TRBV6-1 15 CASSETNVPTGELFF TGTGCCAGCAGTGAAACAAATGTTCCGACCGGGGAGCTGTTTTTT
TRBD1 NA TRBJ1-6 TRBV12-3/TRBV12-4 15 CASRERTGGESPLHF TGTGCCAGCAGGGAAAGGACAGGGGGCGAGTCACCCCTCCACTTT
NA NA TRBJ2-7 TRBV14 13 CASSPQDGYEQYF TGTGCCAGCAGCCCACAGGACGGCTACGAGCAGTACTTC
NA NA TRBJ1-2 TRBV5-1 14 CASSLDGPAYGYTF TGCGCCAGCAGCTTGGACGGTCCAGCCTATGGCTACACCTTC
NA NA TRBJ2-2 TRBV15 14 CATSPRLNTGELFF TGTGCCACCAGCCCCCGTTTGAACACCGGGGAGCTGTTTTTT
NA many TRBJ1-5 TRBV25-1 14 CASISWEIGQPQHF TGTGCCAGCATTTCCTGGGAGATCGGTCAGCCCCAGCATTTT
NA many TRBJ2-5 TRBV4-3 12 CASSQGKETQYF TGCGCCAGCAGCCAAGGAAAAGAGACCCAGTACTTC
NA NA TRBJ2-7 TRBV11-2 14 CASSQVTGSYEQYF TGCGCCAGCAGCCAAGTAACAGGGTCTTACGAGCAGTACTTC
NA NA TRBJ2-5 TRBV4-3 15 CASSPTTGLQETQYF TGCGCCAGCAGCCCCACGACGGGGCTCCAAGAGACCCAGTACTTC
NA many TRBJ2-3 TRBV24-1 18 CATSDPRRGGANTDTQYF TGTGCCACCAGTGATCCCCGACGGGGCGGGGCCAACACAGATACGCAGTATTTT
TRBD1 NA TRBJ1-2 TRBV6-2/TRBV6-3 17 CASSSPGQPLGSYGYTF TGTGCCAGCAGTTCGCCGGGACAGCCATTGGGGTCCTATGGCTACACCTTC
NA NA TRBJ1-5 TRBV28 14 CASSLTGEDQPQHF TGTGCCAGCAGTTTGACAGGCGAAGATCAGCCCCAGCATTTT
NA many TRBJ1-2 TRBV29-1 11 CSVSRAYGYTF TGCAGCGTTTCCAGGGCGTATGGCTACACCTTC
NA many TRBJ2-5 TRBV5-1 13 CASSGEIQETQYF TGCGCCAGCAGCGGTGAGATCCAAGAGACCCAGTACTTC
TRBD1 many TRBJ2-4 TRBV4-1 16 CASSQPGGLGKNIQYF TGCGCCAGCAGCCAGCCAGGGGGCCTTGGCAAAAACATTCAGTACTTC
NA many TRBJ2-7 TRBV6-2/TRBV6-3 15 CASALGGTYSYEQYF TGTGCCAGCGCACTGGGCGGCACTTATTCCTACGAGCAGTACTTC
TRBD2 many TRBJ2-7 TRBV19 16 CASRDPGTSESYEQYF TGTGCCAGTAGAGACCCCGGGACTAGCGAATCCTACGAGCAGTACTTC
TRBD1 many TRBJ1-1 TRBV13 14 CASSYGQGNTEAFF TGTGCCAGCAGCTACGGACAGGGTAACACTGAAGCTTTCTTT
NA many TRBJ1-1 TRBV24-1 12 CATSDSGRPYNF TGTGCCACCAGTGATTCCGGACGGCCGTACAACTTT
NA many TRBJ2-5 TRBV7-2 15 CASSLTRMEQETQYF TGTGCCAGCAGCTTAACACGAATGGAGCAAGAGACCCAGTACTTC
TRBD1 medium-sized TRBJ2-3 TRBV5-4 15 CASSDDRDHTDTQYF TGTGCCAGCAGCGATGACAGGGACCACACAGATACGCAGTATTTT
NA NA TRBJ2-2 TRBV25-1 14 CASRGGAGTGELFF TGTGCCAGCAGAGGGGGGGCCGGCACCGGGGAGCTGTTTTTT